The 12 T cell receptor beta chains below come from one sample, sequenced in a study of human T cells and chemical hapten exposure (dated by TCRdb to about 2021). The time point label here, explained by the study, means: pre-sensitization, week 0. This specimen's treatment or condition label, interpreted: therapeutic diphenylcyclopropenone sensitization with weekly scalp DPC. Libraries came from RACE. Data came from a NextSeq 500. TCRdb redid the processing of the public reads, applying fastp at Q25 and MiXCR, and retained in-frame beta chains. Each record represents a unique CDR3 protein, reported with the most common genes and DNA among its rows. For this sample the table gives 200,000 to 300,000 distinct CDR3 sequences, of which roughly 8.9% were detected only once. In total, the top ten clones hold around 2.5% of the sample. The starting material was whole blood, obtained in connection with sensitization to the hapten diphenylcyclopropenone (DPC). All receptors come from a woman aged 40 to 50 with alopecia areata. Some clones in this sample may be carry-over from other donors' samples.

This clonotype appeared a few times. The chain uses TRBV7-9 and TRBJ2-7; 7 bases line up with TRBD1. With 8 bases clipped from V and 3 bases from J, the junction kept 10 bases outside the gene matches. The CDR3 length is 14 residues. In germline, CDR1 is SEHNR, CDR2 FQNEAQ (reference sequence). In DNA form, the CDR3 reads TGTGCCAGCGGTCGGACAGGTGGTTACTACGAGCAGTACTTC. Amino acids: CASGRTGGYYEQYF.

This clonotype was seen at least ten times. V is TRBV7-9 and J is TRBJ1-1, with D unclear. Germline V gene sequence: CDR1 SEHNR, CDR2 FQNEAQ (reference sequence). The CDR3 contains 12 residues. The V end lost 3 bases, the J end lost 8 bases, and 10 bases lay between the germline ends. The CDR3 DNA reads TGTGCCAGCAGCTTCAGGAGTGGGGAAGCTTTCTTT. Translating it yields CASSFRSGEAFF.

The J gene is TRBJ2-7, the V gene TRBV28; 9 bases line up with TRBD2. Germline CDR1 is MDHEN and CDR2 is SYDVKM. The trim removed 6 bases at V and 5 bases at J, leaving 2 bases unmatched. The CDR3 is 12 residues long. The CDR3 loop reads CASRREGHEQYF. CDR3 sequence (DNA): TGTGCCAGCAGGCGGGAGGGCCACGAGCAGTACTTC.

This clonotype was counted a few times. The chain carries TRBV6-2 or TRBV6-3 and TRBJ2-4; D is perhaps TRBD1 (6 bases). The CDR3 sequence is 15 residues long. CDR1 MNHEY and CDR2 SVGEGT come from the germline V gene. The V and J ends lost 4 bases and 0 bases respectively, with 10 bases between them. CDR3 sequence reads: CASSSDSEAKNIQYF. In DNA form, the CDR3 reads TGTGCCAGCAGTTCGGACAGCGAAGCCAAAAACATTCAGTACTTC.

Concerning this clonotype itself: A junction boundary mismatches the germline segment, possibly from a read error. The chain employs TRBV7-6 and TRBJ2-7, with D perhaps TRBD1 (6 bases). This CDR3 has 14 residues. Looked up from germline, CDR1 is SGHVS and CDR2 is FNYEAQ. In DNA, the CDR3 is TGTGTCAGCAGCTTAGAACAGGGTCCCTACGAGCAGTACTTC. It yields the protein CVSSLEQGPYEQYF.

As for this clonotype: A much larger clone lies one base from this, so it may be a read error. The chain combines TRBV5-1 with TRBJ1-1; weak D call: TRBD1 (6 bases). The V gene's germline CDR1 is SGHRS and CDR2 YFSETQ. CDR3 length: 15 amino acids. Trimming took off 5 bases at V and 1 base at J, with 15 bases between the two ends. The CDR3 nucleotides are TGCGCCAGCAGGAGAGACGGACAGCCGAACACTGAAGCTTTCTTT. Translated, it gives CASRRDGQPNTEAFF. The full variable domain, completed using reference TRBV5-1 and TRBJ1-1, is KAGVTQTPRYLIKTRGQQVTLSCSPISGHRSVSWYQQTPGQGLQFLFEYFSETQRNKGNFPGRFSGRQFSNSRSEMNVSTLELGDSALYLCASRRDGQPNTEAFFGQGTRLTVV.

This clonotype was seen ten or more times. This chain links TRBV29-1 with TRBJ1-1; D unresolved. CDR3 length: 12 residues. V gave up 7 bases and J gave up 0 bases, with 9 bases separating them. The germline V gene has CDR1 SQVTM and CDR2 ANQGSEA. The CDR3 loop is CSAGDMNTEAFF. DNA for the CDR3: TGCAGCGCTGGAGACATGAACACTGAAGCTTTCTTT.

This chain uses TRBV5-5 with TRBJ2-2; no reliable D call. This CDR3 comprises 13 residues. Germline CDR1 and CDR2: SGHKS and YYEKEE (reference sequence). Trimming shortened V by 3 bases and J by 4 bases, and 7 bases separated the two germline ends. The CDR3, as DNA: TGTGCCAGCAGCTCGCGCCCCACCGGGGAGCTGTTTTTT. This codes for CASSSRPTGELFF. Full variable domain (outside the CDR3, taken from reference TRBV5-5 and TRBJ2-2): DAGVTQSPTHLIKTRGQQVTLRCSPISGHKSVSWYQQVLGQGPQFIFQYYEKEERGRGNFPDRFSARQFPNYSSELNVNALLLGDSALYLCASSSRPTGELFFGEGSRLTVL.

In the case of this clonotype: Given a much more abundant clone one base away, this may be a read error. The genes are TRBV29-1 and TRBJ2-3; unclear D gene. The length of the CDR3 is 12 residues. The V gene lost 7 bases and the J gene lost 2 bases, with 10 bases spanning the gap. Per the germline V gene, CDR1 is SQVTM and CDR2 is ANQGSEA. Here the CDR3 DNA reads TGCAGCGCGGCGCCTGTCACAGATACGCAGTATTTT. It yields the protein CSAAPVTDTQYF.

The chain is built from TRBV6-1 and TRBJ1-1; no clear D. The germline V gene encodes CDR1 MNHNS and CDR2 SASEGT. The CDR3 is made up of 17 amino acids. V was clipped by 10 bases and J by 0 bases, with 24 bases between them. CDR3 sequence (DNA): TGTGCCACCCTCAAAGGGAGGACGACCGTGATGAACACTGAAGCTTTCTTT. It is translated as CATLKGRTTVMNTEAFF.

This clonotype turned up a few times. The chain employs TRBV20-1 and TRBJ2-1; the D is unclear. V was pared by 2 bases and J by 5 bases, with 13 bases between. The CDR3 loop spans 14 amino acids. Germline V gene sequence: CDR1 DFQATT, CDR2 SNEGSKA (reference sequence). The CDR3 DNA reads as TGCAGTGCTAGAAAAATGGACGGAAACAATGAGCAGTTCTTC. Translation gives CSARKMDGNNEQFF.

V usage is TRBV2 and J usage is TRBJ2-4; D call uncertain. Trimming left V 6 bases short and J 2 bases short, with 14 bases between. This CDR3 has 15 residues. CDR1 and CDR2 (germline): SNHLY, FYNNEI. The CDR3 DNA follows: TGTGCCAGCAGAGCTACAAGATATACCAAAAACATTCAGTACTTC. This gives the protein CASRATRYTKNIQYF.